Listed below are T cell receptor beta chains from one sample, sequenced in a study of T cell responses to AZD1222 COVID-19 vaccine. The method was immunoSEQ multiplex PCR; TCRdb's version includes in-frame clones alone and lacks a portion of them. This table holds over 150,000 clones, 93% found once. Sequenced here: peripheral blood, sampled 28 days after the second AZD1222 dose. These TCRs come from an adult who received the AZD1222 COVID-19 vaccine. Both conserved end residues are part of each CDR3. The D gene is left open where the match is weak. Clone size is given for some rows only: seen once, a few or many times, or a class if the clone is expanded.

j_call: TRBJ1-3; v_call: TRBV4-3; d_call: NA; clone_size: NA; cdr3_aa: CASSQAHSRGTGNTIYF; cdr3_nt: TGCGCCAGCAGCCAAGCGCACAGCCGGGGTACTGGAAACACCATATATTTT
j_call: TRBJ1-2; v_call: TRBV2; d_call: NA; clone_size: NA; cdr3_aa: CASSASPANYGYTF; cdr3_nt: TGTGCCAGCAGTGCGTCACCTGCTAACTATGGCTACACCTTC
j_call: TRBJ1-1; v_call: TRBV2; d_call: TRBD1; clone_size: NA; cdr3_aa: CASSEEQGGPEAFF; cdr3_nt: TGTGCCAGCAGTGAAGAACAGGGGGGCCCTGAAGCTTTCTTT
j_call: TRBJ1-1; v_call: TRBV18; d_call: NA; clone_size: NA; cdr3_aa: CASSPPSDTEAFF; cdr3_nt: TGTGCCAGCTCACCGCCCTCGGACACTGAAGCTTTCTTT
j_call: TRBJ2-1; v_call: TRBV2; d_call: TRBD1; clone_size: NA; cdr3_aa: CASTGTGNEQFF; cdr3_nt: TGTGCCAGCACAGGGACAGGGAATGAGCAGTTCTTC
j_call: TRBJ1-2; v_call: TRBV28; d_call: NA; clone_size: NA; cdr3_aa: CASSLSEGYTF; cdr3_nt: TGTGCCAGCAGTTTATCAGAAGGCTACACCTTC
j_call: TRBJ1-2; v_call: TRBV6-5; d_call: NA; clone_size: NA; cdr3_aa: CASFIRNYGYTF; cdr3_nt: TGTGCCAGCTTCATACGAAACTATGGCTACACCTTC
j_call: TRBJ1-1; v_call: TRBV29-1; d_call: TRBD1; clone_size: NA; cdr3_aa: CSVTSGGRMNTEAFF; cdr3_nt: TGCAGCGTTACTTCAGGGGGGCGGATGAACACTGAAGCTTTCTTT
j_call: TRBJ2-5; v_call: TRBV15; d_call: NA; clone_size: NA; cdr3_aa: CATSRTTGQETQYF; cdr3_nt: TGTGCCACCAGCAGAACGACAGGTCAAGAGACCCAGTACTTC
j_call: TRBJ1-6; v_call: TRBV9; d_call: NA; clone_size: NA; cdr3_aa: CASSVAGDSPLHF; cdr3_nt: TGTGCCAGCAGCGTAGCGGGGGACTCACCCCTCCACTTT
j_call: TRBJ1-4; v_call: TRBV12-5; d_call: NA; clone_size: NA; cdr3_aa: CASGFGTKNEKLFF; cdr3_nt: TGTGCTAGTGGTTTTGGGACGAAGAATGAAAAACTGTTTTTT
j_call: TRBJ1-5; v_call: TRBV15; d_call: NA; clone_size: NA; cdr3_aa: CATSRDSQRQPQHF; cdr3_nt: TGTGCCACCAGCAGAGATTCCCAGAGACAGCCCCAGCATTTT
j_call: TRBJ1-2; v_call: TRBV6-2/TRBV6-3; d_call: TRBD1; clone_size: NA; cdr3_aa: CASSYSTGNAGYTF; cdr3_nt: TGTGCCAGCAGTTACTCGACAGGGAATGCGGGCTACACCTTC
j_call: TRBJ1-2; v_call: TRBV30; d_call: NA; clone_size: NA; cdr3_aa: CAWSVREGIIGYTF; cdr3_nt: TGTGCCTGGAGTGTACGCGAGGGAATCATTGGCTACACCTTC
j_call: TRBJ1-2; v_call: TRBV6-5; d_call: TRBD1; clone_size: NA; cdr3_aa: CASSYFGDRLYGYTF; cdr3_nt: TGTGCCAGCAGTTACTTTGGGGACAGACTCTATGGCTACACCTTC
j_call: TRBJ2-5; v_call: TRBV9; d_call: TRBD2; clone_size: NA; cdr3_aa: CASSVGLAEQETQYF; cdr3_nt: TGTGCCAGCAGCGTCGGACTAGCGGAGCAAGAGACCCAGTACTTC
j_call: TRBJ2-2; v_call: TRBV15; d_call: TRBD1; clone_size: few; cdr3_aa: CATSDPGTGNTGELFF; cdr3_nt: TGTGCCACCAGCGATCCCGGGACAGGGAACACCGGGGAGCTGTTTTTT
j_call: TRBJ1-2; v_call: TRBV2; d_call: NA; clone_size: NA; cdr3_aa: CASKIRQALSNYGYTF; cdr3_nt: TGTGCCAGCAAAATACGACAGGCTTTAAGTAACTATGGCTACACCTTC
j_call: TRBJ2-7; v_call: TRBV25-1; d_call: NA; clone_size: NA; cdr3_aa: CASSAWAETGLYEQYF; cdr3_nt: TGTGCCAGCAGTGCGTGGGCCGAGACAGGCCTCTACGAGCAGTACTTC
j_call: TRBJ1-3; v_call: TRBV9; d_call: NA; clone_size: once; cdr3_aa: CASSVVPVSGNTIYF; cdr3_nt: TGTGCCAGCAGCGTAGTCCCGGTCTCTGGAAACACCATATATTTT
j_call: TRBJ2-1; v_call: TRBV5-6; d_call: TRBD1; clone_size: NA; cdr3_aa: CASSVDRGNEQFF; cdr3_nt: TGTGCCAGCAGTGTGGACAGGGGAAATGAGCAGTTCTTC
j_call: TRBJ1-1; v_call: TRBV10-3; d_call: NA; clone_size: NA; cdr3_aa: CATCDRPNTEAFF; cdr3_nt: TGTGCCACCTGCGACAGGCCTAACACTGAAGCTTTCTTT
j_call: TRBJ1-2; v_call: TRBV7-3; d_call: NA; clone_size: NA; cdr3_aa: CASSLDGNYGYTF; cdr3_nt: TGTGCCAGCAGCTTGGACGGAAACTATGGCTACACCTTC
j_call: TRBJ1-2; v_call: TRBV29-1; d_call: NA; clone_size: NA; cdr3_aa: CSAGLIGGYTF; cdr3_nt: TGCAGCGCGGGACTGATAGGGGGCTACACCTTC
j_call: TRBJ1-3; v_call: TRBV24-1; d_call: NA; clone_size: NA; cdr3_aa: CATSESHYSGNTIYF; cdr3_nt: TGTGCCACCAGTGAATCACACTACTCTGGAAACACCATATATTTT
j_call: TRBJ1-1; v_call: TRBV3-1/TRBV3-2; d_call: TRBD1; clone_size: few; cdr3_aa: CASSQRQGNTEAFF; cdr3_nt: TGTGCCAGCAGCCAAAGACAGGGGAACACTGAAGCTTTCTTT
j_call: TRBJ1-2; v_call: TRBV28; d_call: NA; clone_size: NA; cdr3_aa: CASSSQRDDGYTF; cdr3_nt: TGTGCCAGCAGTTCCCAGAGGGATGATGGCTACACCTTC
j_call: TRBJ2-5; v_call: TRBV7-8; d_call: NA; clone_size: NA; cdr3_aa: CASSSRTGGGTQYF; cdr3_nt: TGTGCCAGCAGTTCACGAACAGGGGGGGGGACCCAGTACTTC
j_call: TRBJ1-2; v_call: TRBV6-5; d_call: NA; clone_size: NA; cdr3_aa: CASSYTGPNYGYTF; cdr3_nt: TGTGCCAGCAGTTACACGGGACCTAACTATGGCTACACCTTC
j_call: TRBJ1-4; v_call: TRBV27; d_call: NA; clone_size: NA; cdr3_aa: CASSFAGGNEKLFF; cdr3_nt: TGTGCCAGCAGTTTTGCGGGGGGCAATGAAAAACTGTTTTTT
j_call: TRBJ1-2; v_call: TRBV12-3/TRBV12-4; d_call: NA; clone_size: NA; cdr3_aa: CASSLGQIYGYTF; cdr3_nt: TGTGCCAGCAGCCTCGGACAGATCTATGGCTACACCTTC
j_call: TRBJ1-1; v_call: TRBV3-1/TRBV3-2; d_call: NA; clone_size: NA; cdr3_aa: CASSYGLLNTEAFF; cdr3_nt: TGTGCCAGCAGCTACGGACTGTTGAACACTGAAGCTTTCTTT
j_call: TRBJ1-4; v_call: TRBV28; d_call: NA; clone_size: NA; cdr3_aa: CASSPAGTLSEKLFF; cdr3_nt: TGTGCCAGCAGTCCGGCCGGGACATTGAGTGAAAAACTGTTTTTT
j_call: TRBJ1-1; v_call: TRBV5-1; d_call: NA; clone_size: once; cdr3_aa: CASSLSGGQNTEAFF; cdr3_nt: TGCGCCAGCAGCTTGTCGGGGGGCCAGAACACTGAAGCTTTCTTT
j_call: TRBJ2-1; v_call: TRBV10-2; d_call: NA; clone_size: NA; cdr3_aa: CASKESDNHNEQFF; cdr3_nt: TGCGCCAGCAAAGAATCTGACAACCACAATGAGCAGTTCTTC
j_call: TRBJ2-5; v_call: TRBV5-4; d_call: TRBD2; clone_size: NA; cdr3_aa: CASSPGLAGETQYF; cdr3_nt: TGTGCCAGCAGCCCTGGACTAGCGGGAGAGACCCAGTACTTC
j_call: TRBJ2-5; v_call: TRBV7-9; d_call: TRBD2; clone_size: NA; cdr3_aa: CASSLGGRLAVNQETQYF; cdr3_nt: TGTGCCAGCAGCTTAGGGGGCAGACTAGCGGTAAACCAAGAGACCCAGTACTTC
j_call: TRBJ2-1; v_call: TRBV10-2; d_call: TRBD1; clone_size: NA; cdr3_aa: CASSGQGAGQFF; cdr3_nt: TGCGCCAGCAGTGGTCAGGGGGCGGGTCAGTTCTTC
j_call: TRBJ1-5; v_call: TRBV5-6; d_call: NA; clone_size: NA; cdr3_aa: CASSADGGNQPQHF; cdr3_nt: TGTGCCAGCAGCGCGGACGGGGGCAATCAGCCCCAGCATTTT
j_call: TRBJ2-7; v_call: TRBV2; d_call: NA; clone_size: once; cdr3_aa: CASSESIGIHEQYF; cdr3_nt: TGTGCCAGCAGTGAAAGTATAGGGATCCACGAGCAGTACTTC
j_call: TRBJ2-2; v_call: TRBV19; d_call: NA; clone_size: once; cdr3_aa: CASSIKTGTSTGELFF; cdr3_nt: TGTGCCAGTAGTATAAAGACAGGGACTAGCACCGGGGAGCTGTTTTTT
j_call: TRBJ2-3; v_call: TRBV13; d_call: TRBD1; clone_size: once; cdr3_aa: CASSKPPGQADTQYF; cdr3_nt: TGTGCCAGCAGCAAGCCGCCGGGACAGGCAGATACGCAGTATTTT
j_call: TRBJ1-4; v_call: TRBV7-9; d_call: NA; clone_size: once; cdr3_aa: CASSWGPLNEKLFF; cdr3_nt: TGTGCCAGCAGCTGGGGACCACTTAATGAAAAACTGTTTTTT
j_call: TRBJ1-2; v_call: TRBV4-1; d_call: TRBD1; clone_size: NA; cdr3_aa: CASSQDPDRGNGYTF; cdr3_nt: TGCGCCAGCAGCCAAGATCCGGACAGGGGAAATGGCTACACCTTC
j_call: TRBJ1-4; v_call: TRBV5-1; d_call: TRBD1; clone_size: NA; cdr3_aa: CASSPTGQESEKLFF; cdr3_nt: TGCGCCAGCAGCCCCACGGGACAGGAAAGTGAAAAACTGTTTTTT
j_call: TRBJ1-6; v_call: TRBV7-9; d_call: NA; clone_size: NA; cdr3_aa: CASSPTGFSPLHF; cdr3_nt: TGTGCCAGCAGCCCTACGGGTTTCTCACCCCTCCACTTT
j_call: TRBJ2-7; v_call: TRBV11-1; d_call: TRBD1; clone_size: NA; cdr3_aa: CASSLTDRASSYEQYF; cdr3_nt: TGTGCCAGCAGCTTAACCGACAGGGCCAGCTCCTACGAGCAGTACTTC
j_call: TRBJ1-2; v_call: TRBV29-1; d_call: NA; clone_size: once; cdr3_aa: CSVEEPGRRIYGYTF; cdr3_nt: TGCAGCGTTGAAGAACCGGGACGGAGAATCTATGGCTACACCTTC
j_call: TRBJ1-2; v_call: TRBV14; d_call: NA; clone_size: NA; cdr3_aa: CASSQDVGGYTF; cdr3_nt: TGTGCCAGCAGCCAAGATGTGGGCGGCTACACCTTC